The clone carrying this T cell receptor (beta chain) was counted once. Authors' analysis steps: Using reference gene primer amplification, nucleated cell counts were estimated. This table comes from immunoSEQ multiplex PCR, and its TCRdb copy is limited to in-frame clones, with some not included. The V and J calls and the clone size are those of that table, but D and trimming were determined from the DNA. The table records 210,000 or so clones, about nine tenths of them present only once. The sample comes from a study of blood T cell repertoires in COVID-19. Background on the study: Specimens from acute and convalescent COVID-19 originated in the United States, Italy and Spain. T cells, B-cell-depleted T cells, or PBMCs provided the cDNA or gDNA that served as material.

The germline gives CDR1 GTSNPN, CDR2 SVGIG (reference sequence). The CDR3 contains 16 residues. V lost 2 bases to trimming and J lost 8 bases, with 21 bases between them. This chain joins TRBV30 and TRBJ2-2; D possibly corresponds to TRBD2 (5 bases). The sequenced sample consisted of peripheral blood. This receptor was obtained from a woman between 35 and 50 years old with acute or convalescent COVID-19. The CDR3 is CAWSKTRGPSRGELFF. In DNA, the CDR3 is TGTGCCTGGAGTAAAACCCGCGGGCCCTCAAGGGGGGAGCTGTTTTTT.